These 6 T cell receptor beta chains came from one sample sequenced in a study of T cells in localized non-small cell lung cancer (dated by TCRdb to 2019 to 2021). Libraries were constructed by the immunoSEQ multiplex PCR assay. Held by TCRdb, this immuneACCESS table contains in-frame sequences only and omits some clones. Under half of the omission traces to an unresolved V gene where checked; the cause of the rest is unknown. This sample has 90,000 to 100,000 clones in its table, and roughly 88% of those were observed once. The ten largest clonotypes hold roughly 3.9% of the sample. The specimen was PBMCs, collected before any cancer treatment. The receptors were gathered from a woman aged 40-69 years with stage II squamous cell lung carcinoma.

The chain combines TRBV11-3 with TRBJ1-1, with 8 positions matching TRBD1. V lost 4 bases, J lost 3 bases, and 7 bases stayed unmatched. The germline V gene has CDR1 SGHNT and CDR2 YENEEA. The CDR3 spans 15 residues. CDR3 residues: CASSSRQGIYTEAFF. DNA for the CDR3: TGTGCCAGCAGCTCTCGACAGGGGATATACACTGAAGCTTTCTTT.

V is TRBV10-3 and J is TRBJ1-2, with D uncertain. Germline V gene lookup returns CDR1 ENHRY and CDR2 SYGVKD. V lost 5 bases to trimming and J lost 2 bases, with 12 bases between them. This CDR3 contains 14 residues. CDR3: CAISKLTSNYGYTF. Written as DNA, the CDR3 is TGTGCCATCAGTAAATTGACAAGCAACTATGGCTACACCTTC.

The V and J genes are TRBV2 and TRBJ1-2; D uncertain. Germline V gives CDR1 SNHLY, CDR2 FYNNEI. The CDR3 length is 11 residues. V was cut by 3 bases and J by 14 bases, with 13 bases left in between. CDR3 sequence reads: CASSETRVGTF. CDR3 nucleotides: TGTGCCAGCAGTGAGACTAGAGTGGGGACCTTC. Based on the CDR3 plus reference TRBV2 and TRBJ1-2, the full variable domain is EPEVTQTPSHQVTQMGQEVILRCVPISNHLYFYWYRQILGQKVEFLVSFYNNEISEKSEIFDDQFSVERPDGSNFTLKIRSTKLEDSAMYFCASSETRVGTFGSGTRLTVV.

The rearrangement joins TRBV28 to TRBJ1-2; D is perhaps TRBD1 (5 bases). This CDR3 is 15 amino acids long. Looked up from germline, CDR1 is MDHEN and CDR2 is SYDVKM. The ends were cut back, 5 bases at V and 0 bases at J, with 13 bases in the middle. The CDR3 protein is CASSHRDLANYGYTF. The CDR3 DNA reads TGTGCCAGCAGTCACCGGGACCTAGCTAACTATGGCTACACCTTC.

The chain recombines TRBV27 with TRBJ1-1, with D unresolved. The ends were cut back, 2 bases at V and 1 base at J, with 8 bases in the middle. This CDR3 has 14 amino acids. Germline CDR1 and CDR2: MNHEY and SMNVEV (reference sequence). The DNA for the CDR3 is TGTGCCAGCAGTTTAAGACGGAAGAACACTGAAGCTTTCTTT. This encodes CASSLRRKNTEAFF.

The chain links TRBV6-5 to TRBJ1-5; D remains unclear. The V end was cut by 5 bases, the J end by 2 bases, with 10 bases between. The CDR3 totals 14 residues. CDR1 MNHEY and CDR2 SVGAGI come from the germline V gene. CDR3 protein: CASSPYLRNQPQHF. CDR3 coding DNA: TGTGCCAGCAGTCCGTATCTCCGCAATCAGCCCCAGCATTTT.